This T cell receptor (beta chain) was identified in a study of blood T cell repertoires in COVID-19. Study context: Acute-phase and convalescent COVID-19 samples originated in the United States, Italy and Spain. From T cells, B-cell-depleted T cells, or PBMCs came the material, which was cDNA or gDNA.

Original processing notes: For nucleated cells, counts were estimated from reference gene primer amplification. Here immunoSEQ multiplex PCR was the method, and the copy in TCRdb shows in-frame clones only, minus some. The V and J calls and clone size were taken over from that table, and D and trimming were inferred from the DNA. The sample gives about 52,000 clones, roughly 91% of which show up once; approximately 8.1% is in the top ten. The sequenced sample was peripheral blood. The TCR comes from a man older than 75 with active or convalescent COVID-19.

The CDR3 here is CASSQDRSAGRNTGELFF. As DNA, the CDR3 is TGTGCCAGCAGCCAAGATCGGTCGGCGGGGAGGAACACCGGGGAGCTGTTTTTT. The genes are TRBV4-2 and TRBJ2-2; a weak D match, TRBD2 (6 bases). Trimming stripped 0 bases from V and 1 base from J, with 15 bases between. The CDR3 sequence is 18 residues long. Germline CDR1 reads LGHNA; CDR2 reads YNFKEQ.